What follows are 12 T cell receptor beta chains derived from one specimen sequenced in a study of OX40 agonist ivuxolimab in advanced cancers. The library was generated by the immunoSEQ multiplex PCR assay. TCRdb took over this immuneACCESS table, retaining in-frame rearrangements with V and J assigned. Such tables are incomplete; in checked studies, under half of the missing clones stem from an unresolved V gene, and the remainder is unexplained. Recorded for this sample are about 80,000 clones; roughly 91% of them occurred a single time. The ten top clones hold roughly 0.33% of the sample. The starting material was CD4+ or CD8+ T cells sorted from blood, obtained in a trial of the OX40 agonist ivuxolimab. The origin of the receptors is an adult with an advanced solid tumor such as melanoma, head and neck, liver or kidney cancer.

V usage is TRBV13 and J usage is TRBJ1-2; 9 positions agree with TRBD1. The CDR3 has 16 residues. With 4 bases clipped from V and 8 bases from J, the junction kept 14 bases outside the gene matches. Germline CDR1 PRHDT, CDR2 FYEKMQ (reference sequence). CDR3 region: CASSYALGTGSGGYTF. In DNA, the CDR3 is TGTGCCAGCAGCTACGCCCTCGGGACAGGGTCAGGAGGCTACACCTTC.

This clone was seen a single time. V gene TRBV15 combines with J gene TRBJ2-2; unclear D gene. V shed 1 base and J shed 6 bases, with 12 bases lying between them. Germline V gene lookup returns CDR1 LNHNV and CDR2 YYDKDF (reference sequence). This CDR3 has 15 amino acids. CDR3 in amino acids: CATSRGKSNAGELFF. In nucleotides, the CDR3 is TGTGCCACCAGCAGAGGGAAGTCGAATGCCGGGGAGCTGTTTTTT.

CDR3 loop: CASSHHLPSEEDISSGNTIYF. CDR3 bases: TGTGCCAGCTCACACCACCTGCCGTCGGAAGAGGACATCAGCTCTGGAAACACCATATATTTT. The chain combines TRBV18 with TRBJ1-3; tentative D call: TRBD1 (5 bases). The germline gives CDR1 KGHSH, CDR2 LQKENI. The CDR3 spans 21 residues. V was shortened by 4 bases and J by 0 bases, with 28 bases between the two germline ends.

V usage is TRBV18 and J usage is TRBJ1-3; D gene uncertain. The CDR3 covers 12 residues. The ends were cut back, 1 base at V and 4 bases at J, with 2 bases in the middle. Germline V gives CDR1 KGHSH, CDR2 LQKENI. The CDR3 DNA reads TGTGCCAGCTCACCACAGGGAAACACCATATATTTT. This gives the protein CASSPQGNTIYF.

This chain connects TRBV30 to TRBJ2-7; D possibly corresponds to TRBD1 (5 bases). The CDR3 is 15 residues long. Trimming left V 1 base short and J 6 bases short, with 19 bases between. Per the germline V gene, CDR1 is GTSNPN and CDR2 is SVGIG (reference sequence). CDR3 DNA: TGTGCCTGGAGTGGGGGATTAGGGCCCCAGGGCGAGCAGTACTTC. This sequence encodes CAWSGGLGPQGEQYF.

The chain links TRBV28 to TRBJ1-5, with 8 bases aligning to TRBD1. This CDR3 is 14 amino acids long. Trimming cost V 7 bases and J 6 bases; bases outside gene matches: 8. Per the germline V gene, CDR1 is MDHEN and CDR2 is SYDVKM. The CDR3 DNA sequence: TGTGCCAGCACACAAGACAGGGGCCCTCAGCCCCAGCATTTT. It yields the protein CASTQDRGPQPQHF. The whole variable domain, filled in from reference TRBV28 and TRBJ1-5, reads DVKVTQSSRYLVKRTGEKVFLECVQDMDHENMFWYRQDPGLGLRLIYFSYDVKMKEKGDIPEGYSVSREKKERFSLILESASTNQTSMYLCASTQDRGPQPQHFGDGTRLSIL.

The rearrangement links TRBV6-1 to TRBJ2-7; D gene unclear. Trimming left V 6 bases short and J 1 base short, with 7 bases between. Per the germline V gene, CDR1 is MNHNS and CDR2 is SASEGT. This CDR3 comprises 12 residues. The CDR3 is CASSWESYEQYV. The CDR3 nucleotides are TGTGCCAGCAGCTGGGAATCCTACGAGCAGTACGTC.

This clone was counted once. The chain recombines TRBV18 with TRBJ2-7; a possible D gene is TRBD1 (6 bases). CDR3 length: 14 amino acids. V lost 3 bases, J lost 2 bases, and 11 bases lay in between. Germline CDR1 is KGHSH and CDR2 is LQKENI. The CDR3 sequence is CASSPRGATYEQYV. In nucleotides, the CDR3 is TGTGCCAGCTCACCCAGGGGCGCTACCTACGAGCAGTACGTC.

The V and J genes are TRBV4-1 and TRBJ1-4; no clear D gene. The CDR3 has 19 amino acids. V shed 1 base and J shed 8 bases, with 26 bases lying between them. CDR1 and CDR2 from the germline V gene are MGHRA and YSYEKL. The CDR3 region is CASSQVTRTAPNGGEKLFF. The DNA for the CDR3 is TGCGCCAGCAGCCAAGTTACTAGAACAGCGCCCAACGGAGGGGAAAAACTGTTTTTT.

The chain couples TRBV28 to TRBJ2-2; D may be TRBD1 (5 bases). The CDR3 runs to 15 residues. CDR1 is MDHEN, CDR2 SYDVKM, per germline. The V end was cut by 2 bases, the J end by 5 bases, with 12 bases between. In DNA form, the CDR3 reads TGTGCCAGCAGTTTAGGGCAGGGTCGGACCGGGGAGCTGTTTTTT. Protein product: CASSLGQGRTGELFF.

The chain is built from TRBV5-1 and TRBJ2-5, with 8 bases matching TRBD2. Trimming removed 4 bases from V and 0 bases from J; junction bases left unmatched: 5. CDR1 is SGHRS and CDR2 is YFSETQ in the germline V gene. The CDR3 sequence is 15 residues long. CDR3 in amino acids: CASSPGGGYQETQYF. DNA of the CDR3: TGCGCCAGCAGCCCGGGCGGGGGGTACCAAGAGACCCAGTACTTC.

CDR3 sequence reads: CASSLNRAPQETQYF. The CDR3 bases are TGTGCCAGCAGCTTAAACCGCGCACCTCAAGAGACCCAGTACTTC. The chain has TRBV7-3 and TRBJ2-5, with no clear D. CDR1 is SGHTA, CDR2 FQGTGA, per germline. There are 15 residues in the CDR3. Trimming left V 1 base short and J 2 bases short, with 11 bases between.